The entry below gives a single TCR beta chain sequence along with its context. The data originate from a study of control samples from healthy donors and cancer patients. The table came from immunoSEQ multiplex PCR; TCRdb's copy has only in-frame clones and leaves some out. Seen here are 130,000 or so clones, about 89% observed once, and the top ten hold 7.1%. This sequence was found in a man aged 18 to 29 in good health. Sequencing was carried out using blood.

CDR3 sequence reads: CASSTQFGGQETQYF. The DNA of the CDR3 is TGTGCCAGCAGCACCCAGTTTGGGGGGCAAGAGACCCAGTACTTC. The chain joins TRBV7-2 to TRBJ2-5; D might be TRBD2 (6 bases). Trimming cost V 5 bases and J 2 bases, with 15 bases left between them. Germline assignment: CDR1 SGHTA and CDR2 FQGNSA. The CDR3 spans 15 residues. The full variable domain, with the rest looked up from reference TRBV7-2 and TRBJ2-5, is GAGVSQSPSNKVTEKGKDVELRCDPISGHTALYWYRQSLGQGLEFLIYFQGNSAPDKSGLPSDRFSAERTGGSVSTLTIQRTQQEDSAVYLCASSTQFGGQETQYFGPGTRLLVL.